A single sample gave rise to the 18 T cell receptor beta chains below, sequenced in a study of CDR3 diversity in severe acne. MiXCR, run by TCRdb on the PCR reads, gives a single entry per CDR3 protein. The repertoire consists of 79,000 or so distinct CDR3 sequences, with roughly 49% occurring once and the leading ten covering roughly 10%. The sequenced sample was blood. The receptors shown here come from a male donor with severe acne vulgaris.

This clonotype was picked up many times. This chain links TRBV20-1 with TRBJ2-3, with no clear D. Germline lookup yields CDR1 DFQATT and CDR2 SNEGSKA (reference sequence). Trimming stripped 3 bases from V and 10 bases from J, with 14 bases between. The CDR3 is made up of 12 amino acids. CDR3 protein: CSASPPKRAQYF. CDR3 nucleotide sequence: TGCAGTGCTAGCCCCCCAAAAAGGGCGCAGTATTTT.

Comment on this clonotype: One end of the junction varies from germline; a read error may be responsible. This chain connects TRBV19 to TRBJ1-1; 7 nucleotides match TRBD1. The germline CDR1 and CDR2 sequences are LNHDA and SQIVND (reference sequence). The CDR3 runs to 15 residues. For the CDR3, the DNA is TGTGCCAGTATTATAAGAGGGACAGCCAACACTGAAGCTTTCTTT. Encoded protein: CASIIRGTANTEAFF.

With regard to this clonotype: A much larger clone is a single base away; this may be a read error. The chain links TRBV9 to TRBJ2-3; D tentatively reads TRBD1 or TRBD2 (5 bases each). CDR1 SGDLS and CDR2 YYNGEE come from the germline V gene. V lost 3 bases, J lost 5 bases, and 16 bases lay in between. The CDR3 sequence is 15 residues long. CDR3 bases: TGTGCCAGCAGCGGAGCAGGGACCGGCAGAGATACGCAGTATTTT. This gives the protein CASSGAGTGRDTQYF.

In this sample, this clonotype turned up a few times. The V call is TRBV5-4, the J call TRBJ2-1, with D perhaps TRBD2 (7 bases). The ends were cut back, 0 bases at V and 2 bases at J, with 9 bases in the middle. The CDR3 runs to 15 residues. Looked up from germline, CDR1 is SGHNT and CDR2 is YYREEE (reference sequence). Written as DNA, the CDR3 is TGTGCCAGCAGCTTGGACGGGGGGCCCTACAATGAGCAGTTCTTC. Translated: CASSLDGGPYNEQFF.

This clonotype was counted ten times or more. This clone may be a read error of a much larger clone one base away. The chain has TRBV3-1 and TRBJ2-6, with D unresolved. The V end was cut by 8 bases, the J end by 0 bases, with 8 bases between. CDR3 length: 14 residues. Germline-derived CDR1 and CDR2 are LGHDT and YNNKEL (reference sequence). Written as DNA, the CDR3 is TGTGCCAGCCTATCGGCCTCTGGGGCCAACGTCCTGACTTTC. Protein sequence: CASLSASGANVLTF. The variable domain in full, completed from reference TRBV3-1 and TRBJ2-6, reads DTAVSQTPKYLVTQMGNDKSIKCEQNLGHDTMYWYKQDSKKFLKIMFSYNNKELIINETVPNRFSPKSPDKAHLNLHINSLELGDSAVYFCASLSASGANVLTFGAGSRLTVL.

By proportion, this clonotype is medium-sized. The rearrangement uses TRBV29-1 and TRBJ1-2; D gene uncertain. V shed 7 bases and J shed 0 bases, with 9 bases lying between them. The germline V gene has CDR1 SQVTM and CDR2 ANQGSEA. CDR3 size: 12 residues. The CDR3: CSATASNYGYTF. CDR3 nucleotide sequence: TGCAGCGCAACAGCCTCTAACTATGGCTACACCTTC.

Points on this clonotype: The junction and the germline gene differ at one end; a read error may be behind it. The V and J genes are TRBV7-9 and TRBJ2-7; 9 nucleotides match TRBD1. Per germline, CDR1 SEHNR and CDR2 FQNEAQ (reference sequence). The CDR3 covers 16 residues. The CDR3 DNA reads TGTGCCAGCAGCTTAGAGGGACAGGGTAACGACTACAAGCAGTACTTC. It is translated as CASSLEGQGNDYKQYF. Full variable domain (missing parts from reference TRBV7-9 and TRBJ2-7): DTGVSQNPRHKITKRGQNVTFRCDPISEHNRLYWYRQTLGQGPEFLTYFQNEAQLEKSRLLSDRFSAERPKGSFSTLEIQRTEQGDSAMYLCASSLEGQGNDYKQYFGPGTRLTVT.

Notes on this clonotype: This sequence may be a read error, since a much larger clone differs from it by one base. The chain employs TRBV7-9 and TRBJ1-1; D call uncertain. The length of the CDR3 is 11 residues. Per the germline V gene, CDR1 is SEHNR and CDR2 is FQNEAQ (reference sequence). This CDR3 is CAGSFPGEAFF. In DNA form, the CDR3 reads TGTGCCGGCAGCTTCCCGGGGGAAGCTTTCTTT.

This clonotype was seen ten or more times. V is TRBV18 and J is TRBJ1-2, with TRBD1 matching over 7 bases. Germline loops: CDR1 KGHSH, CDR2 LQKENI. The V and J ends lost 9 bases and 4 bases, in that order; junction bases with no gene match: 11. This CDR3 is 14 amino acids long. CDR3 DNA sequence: TGTGCCAGTTATCGGACAGGCAACTCCTATGGCTACACCTTC. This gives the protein CASYRTGNSYGYTF.

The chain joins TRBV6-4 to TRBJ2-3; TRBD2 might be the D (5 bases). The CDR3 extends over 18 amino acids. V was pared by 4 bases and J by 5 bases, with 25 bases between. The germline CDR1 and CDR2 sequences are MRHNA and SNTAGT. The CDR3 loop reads CASSVEDAGVKWEDTQYF. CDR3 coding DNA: TGTGCCAGCAGTGTGGAGGATGCCGGCGTTAAATGGGAAGATACGCAGTATTTT.

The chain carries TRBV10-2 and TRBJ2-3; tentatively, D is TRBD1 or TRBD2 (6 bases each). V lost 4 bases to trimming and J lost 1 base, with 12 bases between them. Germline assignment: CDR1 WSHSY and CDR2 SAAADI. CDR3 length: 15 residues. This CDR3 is CASSAGDSGTDTQYF. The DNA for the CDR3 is TGCGCCAGCAGTGCAGGGGACTCGGGCACAGATACGCAGTATTTT.

CDR3 coding DNA: TGTGCCAGCTCACCACTATCGGGGACTAGCACAGATACGCAGTATTTT. Amino acids: CASSPLSGTSTDTQYF. J is TRBJ2-3 and V is TRBV12-3 or TRBV12-4; tentatively, D is TRBD2 (6 bases). Trimming removed 8 bases from V and 0 bases from J, with 18 bases in between. The CDR3 length is 16 residues.

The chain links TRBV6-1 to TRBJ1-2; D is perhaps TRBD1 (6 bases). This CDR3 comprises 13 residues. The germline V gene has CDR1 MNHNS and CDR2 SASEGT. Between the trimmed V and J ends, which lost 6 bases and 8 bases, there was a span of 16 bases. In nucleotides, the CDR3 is TGTGCCAGCAGAGCACCCACAGGGAACGGCTACACCTTC. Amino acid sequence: CASRAPTGNGYTF.

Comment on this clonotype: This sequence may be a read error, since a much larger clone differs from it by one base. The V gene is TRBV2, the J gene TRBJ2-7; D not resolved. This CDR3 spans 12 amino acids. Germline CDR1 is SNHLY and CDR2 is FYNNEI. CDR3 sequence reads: CASSGGVNEQHF. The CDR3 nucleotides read TGTGCCAGCAGTGGCGGCGTTAACGAGCAGCACTTC.

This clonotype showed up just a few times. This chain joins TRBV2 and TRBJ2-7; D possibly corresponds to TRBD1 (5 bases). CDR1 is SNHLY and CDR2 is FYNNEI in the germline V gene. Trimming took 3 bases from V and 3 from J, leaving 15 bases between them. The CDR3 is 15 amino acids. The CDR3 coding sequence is TGTGCCAGCAGTGACCAAGACAGTTTCCTCTACGAGCAGTACTTC. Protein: CASSDQDSFLYEQYF.

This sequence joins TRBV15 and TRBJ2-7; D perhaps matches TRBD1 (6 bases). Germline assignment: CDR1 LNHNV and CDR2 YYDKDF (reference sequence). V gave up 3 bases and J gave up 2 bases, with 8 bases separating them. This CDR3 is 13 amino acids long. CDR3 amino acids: CATSRDSTYEQYF. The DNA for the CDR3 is TGTGCCACCAGCAGGGACAGCACCTACGAGCAGTACTTC. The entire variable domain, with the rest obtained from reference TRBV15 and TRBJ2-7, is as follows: DAMVIQNPRYQVTQFGKPVTLSCSQTLNHNVMYWYQQKSSQAPKLLFHYYDKDFNNEADTPDNFQSRRPNTSFCFLDIRSPGLGDTAMYLCATSRDSTYEQYFGPGTRLTVT.

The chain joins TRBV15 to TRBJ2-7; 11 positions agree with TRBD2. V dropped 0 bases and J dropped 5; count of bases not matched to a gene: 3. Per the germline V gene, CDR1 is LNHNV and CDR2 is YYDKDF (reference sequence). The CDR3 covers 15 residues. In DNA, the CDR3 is TGTGCCACCAGCAGAGATTCACTAGCGGGAGACGAGCAGTACTTC. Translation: CATSRDSLAGDEQYF.

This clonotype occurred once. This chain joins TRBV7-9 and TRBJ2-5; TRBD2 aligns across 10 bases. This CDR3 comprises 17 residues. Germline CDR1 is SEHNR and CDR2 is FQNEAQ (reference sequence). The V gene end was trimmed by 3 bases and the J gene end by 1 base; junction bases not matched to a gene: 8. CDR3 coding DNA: TGTGCCAGCAGCTTTTCCGGGACTAGCGAGTCCCAAGAGACCCAGTACTTC. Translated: CASSFSGTSESQETQYF.